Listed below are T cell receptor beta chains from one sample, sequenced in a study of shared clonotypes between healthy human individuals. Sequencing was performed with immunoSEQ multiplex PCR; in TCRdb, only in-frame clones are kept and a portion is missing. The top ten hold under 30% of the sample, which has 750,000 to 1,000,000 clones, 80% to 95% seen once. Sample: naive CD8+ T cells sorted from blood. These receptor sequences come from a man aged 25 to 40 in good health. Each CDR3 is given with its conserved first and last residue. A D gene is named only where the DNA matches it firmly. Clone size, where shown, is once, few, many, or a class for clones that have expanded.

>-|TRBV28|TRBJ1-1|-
TGTGCCAGCACAGGGGACATGGGAAACACTGAAGCTTTCTTT
CASTGDMGNTEAFF
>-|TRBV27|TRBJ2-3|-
TGTGCCAGCAGTTTACGAGGGTGGGACACAGATACGCAGTATTTT
CASSLRGWDTDTQYF
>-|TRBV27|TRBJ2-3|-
TGTGCCAGCAGTTTAGCGGCGCCTAGCACAGATACGCAGTATTTT
CASSLAAPSTDTQYF
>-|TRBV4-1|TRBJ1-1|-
TGCGCCAGCAGCCAACGGGAAGAGACTGAAGCTTTCTTT
CASSQREETEAFF
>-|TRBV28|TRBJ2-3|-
TGTGCCAGCAGTTTGGGACTGGGGGGATACACAGATACGCAGTATTTT
CASSLGLGGYTDTQYF
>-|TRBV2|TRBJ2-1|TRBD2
TGTGCCAGCAGCCCACTCCTAGCGGGAGTGACGGATGAGCAGTTCTTC
CASSPLLAGVTDEQFF
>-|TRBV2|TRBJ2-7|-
TGTGCCAGCAGTGAAGTTCCTTACTACGAGCAGTACTTC
CASSEVPYYEQYF
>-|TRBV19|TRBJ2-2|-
TGTGCCAGTACCCTGGAGGGCCTGAACACCGGGGAGCTGTTTTTT
CASTLEGLNTGELFF
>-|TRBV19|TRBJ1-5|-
TGTGCCAGTAGTATTGGTGGATATGGCAATCAGCCCCAGCATTTT
CASSIGGYGNQPQHF
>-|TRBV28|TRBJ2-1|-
TGTGCCAGCACCAGGGGTGAGAATGAGCAGTTCTTC
CASTRGENEQFF
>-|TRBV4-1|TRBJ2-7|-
TGCGCCAGCAGCCAAGACTCAGGGGCCTACGAGCAGTACTTC
CASSQDSGAYEQYF
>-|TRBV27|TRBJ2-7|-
TGTGCCAGCAGTCTAACAGGGATAGGGTCCTCCTACGAGCAGTACTTC
CASSLTGIGSSYEQYF
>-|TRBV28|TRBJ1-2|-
TGTGCCAGCAGTTTATCGGGGGGGACCGAGGCCCTTTTTAACTATGGCTACACCTTC
CASSLSGGTEALFNYGYTF
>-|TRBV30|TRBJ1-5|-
TGTGCCTGGAGTGAGGGCCCGGGGCAGCCCCAGCATTTT
CAWSEGPGQPQHF
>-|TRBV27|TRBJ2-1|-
TGTGCCAGCAGGGGGGCGTGGGGGTCCTACAATGAGCAGTTCTTC
CASRGAWGSYNEQFF
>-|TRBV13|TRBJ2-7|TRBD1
TGTGCCAGCAGCTTAGGGAACCGGGACAGAAAGTACTTC
CASSLGNRDRKYF
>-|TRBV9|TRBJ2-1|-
TGTGCCAGCAGCGTAGCGGACAGAGCCTACAATGAGCAGTTCTTC
CASSVADRAYNEQFF
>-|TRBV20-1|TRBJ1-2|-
TGCGGCGGGGGGGTCTATGGCTACACCTTC
CGGGVYGYTF
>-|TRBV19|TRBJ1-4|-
TGTGCCAGTACAACGCCCGGTGAAAAACTGTTTTTT
CASTTPGEKLFF
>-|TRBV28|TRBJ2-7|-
TGTGCCAGCAGTTTGGAGGGGAAAAACTACGAGCAGTACTTC
CASSLEGKNYEQYF
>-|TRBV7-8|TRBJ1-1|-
TGTGCCAGCAGCCATTCCGGGGGGCAGGGGAAGAACACTGAAGCTTTCTTT
CASSHSGGQGKNTEAFF
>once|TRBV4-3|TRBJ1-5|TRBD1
TGCGCCAGCAGCCAAGGGACAGGGACTTATCAGCCCCAGCATTTT
CASSQGTGTYQPQHF
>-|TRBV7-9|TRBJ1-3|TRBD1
TGTGCCAGCAGCTCACCGGGACAGGGGTCTGGAAACACCATATATTTT
CASSSPGQGSGNTIYF
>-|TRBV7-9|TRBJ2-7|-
TGTGCCAGCAGCCCCGAGCGGAGAGAAGGCGAGCAGTACTTC
CASSPERREGEQYF
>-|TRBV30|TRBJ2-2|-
TGTGCCTGGAGTGTTGCGGCCGGGGAGCTGTTTTTT
CAWSVAAGELFF
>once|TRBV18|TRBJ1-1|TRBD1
TGTGCCAGCTCACCGCCGGGACAGGGGTGGAAGAACACTGAAGCTTTCTTT
CASSPPGQGWKNTEAFF
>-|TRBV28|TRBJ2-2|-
TGTGCCAGTCTCGTTGGGACTCTGGGGCTACACGCGAACACCGGGGAGCTGTTTTTT
CASLVGTLGLHANTGELFF
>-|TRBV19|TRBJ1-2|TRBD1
TGTGCCAGTAGTGTACGCGGACAGGCCTTATATGGCTACACCTTC
CASSVRGQALYGYTF
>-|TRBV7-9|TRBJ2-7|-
TGTGCCAGCAGCTTATCAAGGGGGGGCTCCACGGCCTACGAGCAGTACTTC
CASSLSRGGSTAYEQYF
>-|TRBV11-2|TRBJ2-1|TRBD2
TGTGCCAGCGGTAGCGGGATGCCCAATGAGCAGTTCTTC
CASGSGMPNEQFF
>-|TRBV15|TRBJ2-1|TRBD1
TGTGCCACCACCGTTACAGGGGGCCTAAGCAATGAGCAGTTCTTC
CATTVTGGLSNEQFF
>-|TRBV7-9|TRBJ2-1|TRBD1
TGTGCCAGCAGCTTAGAAAACAGGGGAGAGCAGTTCTTC
CASSLENRGEQFF
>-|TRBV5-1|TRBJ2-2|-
TGCGCCAGCAGCTTGACAGGAGTTGGCACCGGGGAGCTGTTTTTT
CASSLTGVGTGELFF
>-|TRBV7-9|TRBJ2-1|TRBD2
TGTGCCAGCAGCTCGCCAACTAGCGGGAGGGTCCACAATGAGCAGTTCTTC
CASSSPTSGRVHNEQFF
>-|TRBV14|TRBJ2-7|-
TGTGCCAGCAGCCAATTGGGTTTGGGATTATACTACGAGCAGTACTTC
CASSQLGLGLYYEQYF
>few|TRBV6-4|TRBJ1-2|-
TGTGCCAGCAGCCCGACAGGCACTCATGGCTACACCTTC
CASSPTGTHGYTF
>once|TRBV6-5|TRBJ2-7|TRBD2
TGTGCCAGCGGGACTAGCGGTTCTTACGAGCAGTACTTC
CASGTSGSYEQYF
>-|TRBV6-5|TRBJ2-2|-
TGTGCCAGCAGTTACGTGGGTAGCACCGGGGAGCTGTTTTTT
CASSYVGSTGELFF
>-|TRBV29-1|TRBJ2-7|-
TGCAGCGTTGTAGACAATTCCTACGAGCAGTACTTC
CSVVDNSYEQYF
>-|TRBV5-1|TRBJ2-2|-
TGCGCCAGCAGCTTGGTTCGGAAGGGTCTCGCCGGGGAGCTGTTTTTT
CASSLVRKGLAGELFF
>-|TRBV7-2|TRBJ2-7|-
TGTGCCAGCAGCTTCATAACGGGAACCTACGAGCAGTACTTC
CASSFITGTYEQYF